The following is a T cell receptor beta chain sequence with its context. The data are from a study of technical replicates of blood from several donors. Libraries were prepared by immunoSEQ multiplex PCR; TCRdb keeps only in-frame clonotypes and omits some of them. This table has tens of thousands of clones, 85% to 95% appearing once. Germline CDR1 is LNHNV and CDR2 is YYDKDF (reference sequence). The CDR3 is made up of 20 amino acids. V was pared by 5 bases and J by 5 bases, with 19 bases of the junction left unmatched. The sample was PBMCs. The V and J genes are TRBV15 and TRBJ2-6; 9 nucleotides agree with TRBD1. The TCR was taken from a human donor in good health. Some clones in this sample may be carry-over from other donors' samples. The chain's CDR3 is CATSGSRDRETGGWANVLTF. DNA of the CDR3: TGTGCCACCAGCGGATCCCGGGACAGGGAGACTGGGGGTTGGGCCAACGTCCTGACTTTC.